The sequence of this T cell receptor beta chain was determined in a study of T cell changes during pregnancy in multiple sclerosis. Clones were sequenced by immunoSEQ multiplex PCR, and TCRdb holds only the in-frame ones, with some missing. The sample records about 100,000 clones, 80% to 95% being singletons. This TCR came from a female donor with multiple sclerosis, enrolled in a pregnancy study. The specimen was peripheral blood, collected after pregnancy.

The CDR3 nucleotides are TGCGCCAGCAGCCAAGACCAACTAGCGGGGGTGGGCACCGGGGAGCTGTTTTTT. Its protein is CASSQDQLAGVGTGELFF. The V call is TRBV4-3, the J call TRBJ2-2; 11 bases fit TRBD2. V was clipped by 0 bases and J by 4 bases; unmatched bases: 7. The CDR3 sequence is 18 residues long. Germline CDR1 LGHNA, CDR2 YSLEER.